Listed here are 27 T cell receptor beta chains from one sample, sequenced in a study of graft-versus-host responses after intestinal transplantation. Generated by immunoSEQ multiplex PCR, the TCRdb table keeps only in-frame clones and is missing some. The sample consists of about 15,000 clones, under 70% of them appearing once. Processing was applied to graft tissue in order to liberate intraepithelial and lamina propria lymphocytes. The input for sequencing was ileum tissue, taken approximately 670 days after intestinal transplantation. These receptors were collected from a human patient who received an intestinal transplant, so some T cells may come from the graft donor.

The rearrangement uses TRBV29-1 and TRBJ1-5; perhaps TRBD1 as D (6 bases). There are 13 residues in the CDR3. The V end was cut by 3 bases, the J end by 1 base, with 7 bases between. Germline loops: CDR1 SQVTM, CDR2 ANQGSEA. For the CDR3, the DNA is TGCAGCGTTGAGACAGGCAGCAATCAGCCCCAGCATTTT. It yields the protein CSVETGSNQPQHF.

V gene TRBV6-5 combines with J gene TRBJ2-3; TRBD2 matches at 7 bases. CDR3 length: 15 amino acids. The V segment lost 2 bases and the J segment 5 bases; nucleotides outside the gene matches: 7. CDR1 MNHEY and CDR2 SVGAGI come from the germline V gene. The CDR3: CASSYGTKSGDTQYF. CDR3 nucleotide sequence: TGTGCCAGCAGTTACGGGACTAAATCAGGAGATACGCAGTATTTT.

V and J are TRBV9 and TRBJ2-1; 8 bases line up with TRBD2. This CDR3 spans 16 amino acids. CDR1 and CDR2 from the germline V gene are SGDLS and YYNGEE. V lost 0 bases, J lost 6 bases, and 8 bases stayed unmatched. The CDR3 spells CASSVGGTSGLNEQFF. CDR3 nucleotides: TGTGCCAGCAGCGTAGGGGGGACTAGTGGGCTCAATGAGCAGTTCTTC.

V gene TRBV6-4 combines with J gene TRBJ2-3; the D gene is possibly TRBD2 (6 bases). This CDR3 is built from 16 residues. CDR1 and CDR2 from the germline V gene are MRHNA and SNTAGT. Trimming removed 3 bases at V and 1 base at J, with 14 bases between. The CDR3 DNA reads as TGTGCCAGCAGTGAATTACCCGGGGAGGGCACAGATACGCAGTATTTT. Translating it yields CASSELPGEGTDTQYF.

V and J are TRBV5-6 and TRBJ1-1; 7 positions match TRBD1. V shed 4 bases, J shed 1 base, and the junction held 4 bases outside the gene matches. This CDR3 is 14 amino acids long. Germline loops: CDR1 SGHDT, CDR2 YYEEEE. The CDR3 loop is CASSRDRWNTEAFF. The CDR3 DNA reads TGTGCCAGCAGCCGGGACAGATGGAACACTGAAGCTTTCTTT.

The chain has TRBV5-1 and TRBJ2-2; 8 bases map to TRBD2. The ends lost 2 bases at V and 3 bases at J; junction bases unmatched: 12. Germline-derived CDR1 and CDR2 are SGHRS and YFSETQ. CDR3 length equals 18 residues. CDR3 nucleotide sequence: TGCGCCAGCAGCTTTCGTCCGGGGGGGCCGGGTGACACCGGGGAGCTGTTTTTT. Translated, it gives CASSFRPGGPGDTGELFF.

This clone was seen a few times. The V and J genes are TRBV11-2 and TRBJ2-7; 9 nucleotides agree with TRBD1. Germline V CDR1 and CDR2: SGHAT, FQNNGV. Trimming cost V 1 base and J 1 base; bases outside gene matches: 2. This CDR3 is built from 15 residues. The CDR3 region has the DNA TGTGCCAGCAGCTTAGCCGGGACAGGGTCCTACGAGCAGTACTTC. This encodes CASSLAGTGSYEQYF. The whole variable domain, filled in from reference TRBV11-2 and TRBJ2-7, reads EAGVAQSPRYKIIEKRQSVAFWCNPISGHATLYWYQQILGQGPKLLIQFQNNGVVDDSQLPKDRFSAERLKGVDSTLKIQPAKLEDSAVYLCASSLAGTGSYEQYFGPGTRLTVT.

The chain carries TRBV27 and TRBJ1-1; 8 positions agree with TRBD1. The CDR3 is made up of 13 amino acids. In germline, CDR1 is MNHEY, CDR2 SMNVEV (reference sequence). The ends lost 3 bases at V and 8 bases at J; junction bases unmatched: 5. This CDR3 reads CASSFSTGVEAFF. CDR3 coding DNA: TGTGCCAGCAGTTTCTCGACAGGGGTAGAAGCTTTCTTT.

V and J are TRBV11-2 and TRBJ2-7; 12 bases are a match to TRBD1. The CDR3 spans 12 residues. Germline values: CDR1 SGHAT, CDR2 FQNNGV. Trimming removed 11 bases from V and 5 bases from J; junction bases left unmatched: 4. CDR3 nucleotide sequence: TGTGCCGCCGGGACAGGGGGCAACGAGCAGTACTTC. Protein product: CAAGTGGNEQYF.

The chain recombines TRBV19 with TRBJ2-1; possible D gene TRBD2, 6 bases. V shed 0 bases and J shed 0 bases, with 15 bases lying between them. CDR3 length: 18 residues. Germline CDR1 reads LNHDA; CDR2 reads SQIVND (reference sequence). CDR3 nucleotides: TGTGCCAGTAGTATAGATCCGGCGGAGGGGAGCTCCTACAATGAGCAGTTCTTC. Its protein product is CASSIDPAEGSSYNEQFF. Full variable domain (missing parts from reference TRBV19 and TRBJ2-1): DGGITQSPKYLFRKEGQNVTLSCEQNLNHDAMYWYRQDPGQGLRLIYYSQIVNDFQKGDIAEGYSVSREKKESFPLTVTSAQKNPTAFYLCASSIDPAEGSSYNEQFFGPGTRLTVL.

The rearrangement uses TRBV2 and TRBJ1-6; TRBD1 aligns across 7 bases. The germline gives CDR1 SNHLY, CDR2 FYNNEI. The CDR3 length is 15 residues. With 5 bases clipped from V and 13 bases from J, the junction kept 14 bases outside the gene matches. In DNA, the CDR3 is TGTGCCAGCAGTCCACCGGGACAGCGTATCGGGCCCCTCCACTTT. This sequence encodes CASSPPGQRIGPLHF.

The chain is built from TRBV7-2 and TRBJ2-7; TRBD2 is a possible D gene (5 bases). Germline CDR1 reads SGHTA; CDR2 reads FQGNSA. Between the trimmed V and J ends, which lost 5 bases and 6 bases, there was a span of 14 bases. CDR3 size: 13 residues. The CDR3 loop is CASSPQTGSEQYF. The CDR3 nucleotides read TGTGCCAGCAGCCCCCAAACGGGGAGCGAGCAGTACTTC. Full variable domain (rest looked up from reference TRBV7-2 and TRBJ2-7): GAGVSQSPSNKVTEKGKDVELRCDPISGHTALYWYRQSLGQGLEFLIYFQGNSAPDKSGLPSDRFSAERTGGSVSTLTIQRTQQEDSAVYLCASSPQTGSEQYFGPGTRLTVT.

The CDR3: CASSFQRPNTGELFF. In DNA form, the CDR3 reads TGTGCCAGCAGTTTTCAGCGCCCGAACACCGGGGAGCTGTTTTTT. The chain combines TRBV6-5 with TRBJ2-2; D unclear. Germline CDR1 and CDR2: MNHEY and SVGAGI. V lost 4 bases to trimming and J lost 0 bases, with 9 bases between them. The CDR3 has 15 residues.

This chain links TRBV30 with TRBJ1-1; D is possibly TRBD1 (5 bases). The germline V gene has CDR1 GTSNPN and CDR2 SVGIG (reference sequence). The CDR3 has 16 residues. Trimming removed 0 bases at V and 1 base at J, with 15 bases between. In DNA form, the CDR3 reads TGTGCCTGGAGTGTATGGGGCTCTGGTACGAACACTGAAGCTTTCTTT. Translated, it gives CAWSVWGSGTNTEAFF.

This clone appeared a few times. The chain couples TRBV5-4 to TRBJ1-1; D unresolved. V lost 1 base to trimming and J lost 1 base, with 5 bases between them. The CDR3 has 13 residues. Per germline, CDR1 SGHNT and CDR2 YYREEE (reference sequence). The chain's CDR3 is CASSLTQNTEAFF. DNA for the CDR3: TGTGCCAGCAGCTTGACACAGAACACTGAAGCTTTCTTT.

The chain employs TRBV6-5 and TRBJ1-3; no clear D. The CDR3 covers 15 residues. Germline V gene lookup returns CDR1 MNHEY and CDR2 SVGAGI. Trimming removed 6 bases at V and 0 bases at J, with 12 bases between. The CDR3 region has the DNA TGTGCCAGCAGCCGTACCGGGGTCTCTGGAAACACCATATATTTT. Its protein product is CASSRTGVSGNTIYF.

DNA of the CDR3: TGTGCCAGCAGCGGGACAGGGGGCTTAGATACGCAGTATTTT. This encodes CASSGTGGLDTQYF. The chain joins TRBV27 to TRBJ2-3; 12 nucleotides agree with TRBD1. Germline loops: CDR1 MNHEY, CDR2 SMNVEV (reference sequence). Trimming removed 6 bases from V and 5 bases from J; junction bases left unmatched: 3. The CDR3 is made up of 14 amino acids.

The V call is TRBV7-2, the J call TRBJ2-1; 12 bases line up with TRBD2. The CDR3 spans 17 residues. V was pared by 5 bases and J by 7 bases, with 12 bases of the junction left unmatched. Germline assignment: CDR1 SGHTA and CDR2 FQGNSA. This chain's CDR3 is CASSPTRLAGGPNEQFF. Here the CDR3 DNA reads TGTGCCAGCAGCCCAACCCGTCTAGCGGGGGGGCCTAATGAGCAGTTCTTC.

CDR3 bases: TGTGCCAGCAAAGGGGGCCATGGCTACACCTTC. Protein: CASKGGHGYTF. The chain has TRBV2 and TRBJ1-2, with 7 bases lining up with TRBD1. The CDR3 loop spans 11 amino acids. Trimming took 7 bases from V and 6 from J; bases not matched to a gene: 2. Per germline, CDR1 SNHLY and CDR2 FYNNEI.

The V gene is TRBV7-9, the J gene TRBJ1-1; D is possibly TRBD1 (6 bases). Germline assignment: CDR1 SEHNR and CDR2 FQNEAQ (reference sequence). The germline V and J ends were trimmed by 1 base and 1 base, with 10 bases remaining between them. This CDR3 contains 15 residues. CDR3 in amino acids: CASSLGWGQNTEAFF. The DNA of the CDR3 is TGTGCCAGCAGCTTAGGATGGGGGCAGAACACTGAAGCTTTCTTT.

The rearrangement links TRBV7-2 to TRBJ2-7; D uncertain. V was cut by 1 base and J by 5 bases, with 6 bases left in between. Per germline, CDR1 SGHTA and CDR2 FQGNSA. The CDR3 extends over 12 amino acids. The CDR3 loop is CASSLVPHEQYF. In DNA, the CDR3 is TGTGCCAGCAGCTTAGTCCCTCACGAGCAGTACTTC.

The V call is TRBV15, the J call TRBJ1-3; no clear D gene. Germline values: CDR1 LNHNV, CDR2 YYDKDF (reference sequence). Deletions cut 1 base from V and 2 bases from J, with 9 bases between. This CDR3 comprises 15 residues. The CDR3 DNA follows: TGTGCCACCAGCAGAGTAGGCGGGCCTGGAAACACCATATATTTT. Its translation: CATSRVGGPGNTIYF. Variable domain in full (rest from reference TRBV15 and TRBJ1-3): DAMVIQNPRYQVTQFGKPVTLSCSQTLNHNVMYWYQQKSSQAPKLLFHYYDKDFNNEADTPDNFQSRRPNTSFCFLDIRSPGLGDTAMYLCATSRVGGPGNTIYFGEGSWLTVV.

In its sample, this clone was seen a few times. The chain links TRBV19 to TRBJ1-5; D gene unclear. Germline CDR1 and CDR2: LNHDA and SQIVND (reference sequence). V was shortened by 2 bases and J by 5 bases, with 4 bases between the two germline ends. CDR3 length equals 12 residues. CDR3 DNA sequence: TGTGCCAGTAGTATACGAGATCAGCCCCAGCATTTT. Translation: CASSIRDQPQHF.

The chain uses TRBV14 and TRBJ2-2; 9 positions agree with TRBD2. J was trimmed by 9 bases and V by 0 bases; bases with no gene match: 8. The CDR3 has 16 residues. Germline CDR1 and CDR2: SGHDN and FVKESK. CDR3 in DNA: TGTGCCAGCAGCCAAGATCCCGGGACTAGCCCCAGGGAGCTGTTTTTT. Protein sequence: CASSQDPGTSPRELFF.

This sequence joins TRBV18 and TRBJ1-1; D not certain. Germline lookup yields CDR1 KGHSH and CDR2 LQKENI. V lost 6 bases to trimming and J lost 0 bases, with 8 bases between them. This CDR3 contains 13 residues. The CDR3 nucleotides read TGTGCCAGCTCTCCCAATGTGAACACTGAAGCTTTCTTT. Translation: CASSPNVNTEAFF.

V usage is TRBV5-1 and J usage is TRBJ2-5; 13 bases are shared with TRBD2. The CDR3 sequence is 17 residues long. The junction had 11 bases not matched to a gene; V was cut back by 5 bases and J by 4 bases. Germline CDR1 SGHRS, CDR2 YFSETQ. The CDR3 is CASSYGLTSGGGETQYF. In DNA form, the CDR3 reads TGCGCCAGCAGTTATGGTCTAACTAGCGGGGGGGGAGAGACCCAGTACTTC.

To note about this clone: Compared with germline, one end of the junction differs, possibly owing to a read error. This chain connects TRBV7-9 to TRBJ1-2; D remains unclear. The CDR3 spans 14 residues. Germline CDR1 is SEHNR and CDR2 is FQNEAQ (reference sequence). CDR3 coding DNA: TGTGCCAGCAGCTTTGAGGGCGCGACCTATGGCCACACCTTC. This codes for CASSFEGATYGHTF.